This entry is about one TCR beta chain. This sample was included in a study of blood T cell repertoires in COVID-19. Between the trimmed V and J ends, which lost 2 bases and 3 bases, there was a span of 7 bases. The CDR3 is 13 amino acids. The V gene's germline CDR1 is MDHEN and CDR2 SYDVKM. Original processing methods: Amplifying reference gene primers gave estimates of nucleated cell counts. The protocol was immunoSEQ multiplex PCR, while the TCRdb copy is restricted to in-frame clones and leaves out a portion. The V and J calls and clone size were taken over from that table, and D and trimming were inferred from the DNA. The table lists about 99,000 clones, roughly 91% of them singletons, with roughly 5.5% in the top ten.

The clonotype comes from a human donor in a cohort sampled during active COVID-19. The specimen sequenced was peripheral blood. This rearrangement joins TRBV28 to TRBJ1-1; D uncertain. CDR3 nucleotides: TGTGCCAGCAGTTTAGCGGGATACACTGAAGCTTTCTTT. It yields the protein CASSLAGYTEAFF.